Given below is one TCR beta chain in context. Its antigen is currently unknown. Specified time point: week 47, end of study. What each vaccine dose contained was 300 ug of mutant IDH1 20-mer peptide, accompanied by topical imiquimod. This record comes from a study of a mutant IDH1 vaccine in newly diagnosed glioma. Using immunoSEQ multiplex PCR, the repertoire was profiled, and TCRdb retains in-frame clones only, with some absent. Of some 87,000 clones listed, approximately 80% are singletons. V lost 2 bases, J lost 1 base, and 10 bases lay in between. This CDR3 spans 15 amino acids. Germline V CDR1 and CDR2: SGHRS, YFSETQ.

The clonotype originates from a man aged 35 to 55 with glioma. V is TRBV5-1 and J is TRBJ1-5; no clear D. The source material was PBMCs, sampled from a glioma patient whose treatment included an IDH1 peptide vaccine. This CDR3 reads CASSFSGLSNQPQHF. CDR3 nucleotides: TGCGCCAGCAGCTTCTCTGGGTTGAGCAATCAGCCCCAGCATTTT.